Below are 28 T cell receptor beta chains sequenced from a single sample in a study of T cells after yellow fever vaccination. In TCRdb, the 5' RACE reads were re-called with MiXCR into one record per CDR3 protein. Of under 55,000 distinct CDR3 sequences detected, almost 7% appear once; the ten largest clones hold over 12%. The sequences come from CD8+ T cells not binding an NS4B(214-222) dextramer, sorted from PBMCs, collected 45 days after the yellow fever booster vaccination. All receptors come from a young man who received the YFV17D yellow fever vaccine.

This clonotype occurred many times. The chain combines TRBV6-2 or TRBV6-3 with TRBJ1-1, with a possible D match to TRBD1 (5 bases). The CDR3 runs to 13 residues. V lost 2 bases to trimming and J lost 5 bases, with 9 bases between them. Germline V CDR1 and CDR2: MNHEY, SVGEGT. This CDR3 reads CASSYMGVTEAFF. Here the CDR3 DNA reads TGTGCCAGCAGTTACATGGGGGTAACTGAAGCTTTCTTT.

In its sample, this clonotype was seen many times. This chain joins TRBV28 and TRBJ2-2, with D perhaps TRBD1 (6 bases). Germline assignment: CDR1 MDHEN and CDR2 SYDVKM. The CDR3 extends over 15 amino acids. The V end lost 4 bases, the J end lost 0 bases, and 9 bases lay between the germline ends. CDR3 amino acids: CASSSGTTNTGELFF. CDR3 DNA sequence: TGTGCCAGCAGTTCCGGGACAACGAACACCGGGGAGCTGTTTTTT.

In this sample, this clonotype turned up many times. The chain recombines TRBV15 with TRBJ2-7, with D perhaps given as TRBD1 or TRBD2 (5 bases each). CDR1 is LNHNV, CDR2 YYDKDF, per germline (reference sequence). This CDR3 contains 14 residues. Trimming took 3 bases from V and 1 from J, leaving 10 bases between them. CDR3 amino acids: CATSSPGRSYEQYF. The CDR3 DNA follows: TGTGCCACCAGCAGCCCGGGACGGTCCTACGAGCAGTACTTC. The complete variable domain, with remaining parts taken from reference TRBV15 and TRBJ2-7, reads DAMVIQNPRYQVTQFGKPVTLSCSQTLNHNVMYWYQQKSSQAPKLLFHYYDKDFNNEADTPDNFQSRRPNTSFCFLDIRSPGLGDTAMYLCATSSPGRSYEQYFGPGTRLTVT.

This clonotype was recorded at least ten times. CDR3 loop: CASSTGQGGYEQYF. In nucleotides, the CDR3 is TGTGCCAGCAGCACGGGACAGGGTGGCTACGAGCAGTACTTC. This chain connects TRBV13 to TRBJ2-7; TRBD1 matches at 9 bases. There are 14 residues in the CDR3. Germline V gives CDR1 PRHDT, CDR2 FYEKMQ (reference sequence). Losses at the gene ends were 5 bases for V and 3 bases for J; bases not matched to a gene: 5. The variable domain in full, with the rest retrieved from reference TRBV13 and TRBJ2-7, is AAGVIQSPRHLIKEKRETATLKCYPIPRHDTVYWYQQGPGQDPQFLISFYEKMQSDKGSIPDRFSAQQFSDYHSELNMSSLELGDSALYFCASSTGQGGYEQYFGPGTRLTVT.

As regards this clonotype: This may come from a read error, since a much larger clone is one base off. No DNA is shown, since the ends of the CDR3 on it are uncertain; the CDR3 is the one TCRdb lists. The chain employs TRBV29-1 and TRBJ2-7; TRBD2, the table's D call, was not compared with the DNA. The CDR3 has 13 amino acids, counting both end residues. CDR1 and CDR2 (germline): SQVTM, ANQGSEA. CDR3 amino acids: CSVVAQGSYEQCF.

At least ten counts were recorded for this clonotype. V usage is TRBV27 and J usage is TRBJ2-7; D is possibly TRBD1 (6 bases). CDR1 is MNHEY and CDR2 is SMNVEV in the germline V gene (reference sequence). CDR3 size: 15 residues. The V end lost 5 bases, the J end lost 5 bases, and 19 bases lay between the germline ends. CDR3 region: CASSLTGQGFDEQYF. CDR3 in DNA: TGTGCCAGCAGTCTTACGGGGCAGGGGTTCGACGAGCAGTACTTC.

Regarding this clonotype: A read error is possible here, since a much larger clone lies one base away. This chain links TRBV4-1 with TRBJ2-1; TRBD2 agrees at 9 bases. The CDR3 runs 14 residues. The germline V gene has CDR1 MGHRA and CDR2 YSYEKL. V lost 6 bases and J lost 7; bases outside the gene matches: 7. The CDR3, as DNA: TGCGCCAGCAGGGGACTAGCTAAGGAGAATGAGCAGTTCTTC. Protein product: CASRGLAKENEQFF.

This clonotype was counted many times. The chain links TRBV7-9 to TRBJ1-4; no firm D call. V was cut by 5 bases and J by 4 bases, with 14 bases left in between. This CDR3 region has 15 residues. In germline, CDR1 is SEHNR, CDR2 FQNEAQ (reference sequence). The CDR3 here is CASSPHEAINEKLFF. The CDR3 DNA follows: TGTGCCAGCAGCCCTCATGAGGCTATTAATGAAAAACTGTTTTTT.

The sample holds many counts of this clonotype. V usage is TRBV7-9 and J usage is TRBJ2-5; D might be TRBD1 (6 bases). The CDR3 is 14 amino acids. Per the germline V gene, CDR1 is SEHNR and CDR2 is FQNEAQ (reference sequence). V was trimmed by 8 bases and J by 0 bases, leaving 13 bases between them. CDR3 loop: CASEGEEYQETQYF. The CDR3 DNA is TGTGCCAGCGAGGGGGAAGAGTACCAAGAGACCCAGTACTTC.

This clonotype was recorded at least ten times. J is TRBJ2-3 and V is TRBV7-2; D might be TRBD2 (6 bases). V lost 5 bases, J lost 4 bases, and 19 bases lay in between. Germline V gene sequence: CDR1 SGHTA, CDR2 FQGNSA. CDR3 length: 16 amino acids. The CDR3 sequence: CASSAPGREIADTQYF. The CDR3 DNA is TGTGCCAGCAGCGCGCCCGGTCGGGAGATAGCAGATACGCAGTATTTT.

The chain couples TRBV7-2 to TRBJ2-7; no firm D call. The germline gives CDR1 SGHTA, CDR2 FQGNSA. V lost 2 bases and J lost 0, with 11 bases in between. The CDR3 has 15 amino acids. The CDR3 protein is CASSLRRWSSYEQYF. In nucleotides, the CDR3 is TGTGCCAGCAGCTTACGTCGTTGGAGCTCCTACGAGCAGTACTTC.

This clonotype was seen at least ten times. V usage is TRBV4-2 and J usage is TRBJ2-2, with 15 bases identical to TRBD2. The J segment lost 4 bases and the V segment lost 9 bases, leaving 12 bases of the junction unmatched. Looked up from germline, CDR1 is LGHNA and CDR2 is YNFKEQ. CDR3 size: 18 residues. The CDR3 here is CASRGLAGGRVITGELFF. The CDR3 DNA sequence: TGTGCCAGTAGAGGACTAGCGGGAGGGCGGGTAATCACCGGGGAGCTGTTTTTT.

This clonotype was picked up many times. This chain joins TRBV4-3 and TRBJ2-7; 7 bases match TRBD2. Germline V gene sequence: CDR1 LGHNA, CDR2 YSLEER. With V trimmed by 0 bases and J by 2 bases, 10 bases remained unmatched. The CDR3 has 17 amino acids. The CDR3: CASSQDSPGGSTYEQYF. The CDR3 DNA follows: TGCGCCAGCAGCCAAGATTCCCCGGGAGGATCCACCTACGAGCAGTACTTC.

This clonotype was found many times. The chain combines TRBV4-3 with TRBJ2-7; possible D gene TRBD1, 6 bases. Germline CDR1 LGHNA, CDR2 YSLEER. This CDR3 has 12 residues. V was clipped by 2 bases and J by 6 bases, with 8 bases between them. CDR3 protein: CASSQLGAEQYF. The CDR3 DNA follows: TGCGCCAGCAGCCAATTGGGGGCCGAGCAGTACTTC.

This clonotype is medium-sized within its sample. The chain carries TRBV15 and TRBJ2-2; the D gene is possibly TRBD1 (5 bases). Germline loops: CDR1 LNHNV, CDR2 YYDKDF (reference sequence). The CDR3 totals 16 residues. Trimming shortened V by 0 bases and J by 4 bases, and 12 bases separated the two germline ends. CDR3 residues: CATSREWGASTGELFF. CDR3 in DNA: TGTGCCACCAGCAGAGAGTGGGGCGCGAGCACCGGGGAGCTGTTTTTT. Looking up the rest from reference TRBV15 and TRBJ2-2 gives the full variable domain: DAMVIQNPRYQVTQFGKPVTLSCSQTLNHNVMYWYQQKSSQAPKLLFHYYDKDFNNEADTPDNFQSRRPNTSFCFLDIRSPGLGDTAMYLCATSREWGASTGELFFGEGSRLTVL.

In its sample, this clonotype was seen many times. The chain couples TRBV7-9 to TRBJ2-5; TRBD1 matches at 7 bases. CDR1 SEHNR and CDR2 FQNEAQ come from the germline V gene (reference sequence). The CDR3 covers 16 residues. The V and J ends lost 2 bases and 5 bases, in that order; junction bases with no gene match: 11. The CDR3 region is CASSLSPGTVAETQYF. In DNA form, the CDR3 reads TGTGCCAGCAGCTTATCCCCCGGGACAGTAGCGGAGACCCAGTACTTC.

The table lists this clonotype with many counts. This chain connects TRBV6-5 to TRBJ2-1; possibly TRBD2 for D (6 bases). Germline CDR1 MNHEY, CDR2 SVGAGI. The CDR3 sequence is 14 residues long. The V gene lost 2 bases and the J gene lost 7 bases, with 12 bases spanning the gap. In DNA, the CDR3 is TGTGCCAGCAGTTACACCAGGAGGGATAATGAGCAGTTCTTC. It specifies CASSYTRRDNEQFF.

This chain links TRBV7-8 with TRBJ2-3; D may correspond to TRBD1 or TRBD2 (5 bases each). The V end lost 5 bases, the J end lost 6 bases, and 15 bases lay between the germline ends. This CDR3 contains 14 residues. Germline loops: CDR1 SGHVS, CDR2 FQNEAQ. The CDR3 loop reads CASSRAGTHDTQYF. CDR3 nucleotides: TGTGCCAGCAGCCGTGCCGGGACCCATGATACGCAGTATTTT.

This clonotype occurred many times. The chain combines TRBV2 with TRBJ2-2; a weak D match, TRBD2 (7 bases). Germline V gene data show CDR1 as SNHLY and CDR2 as FYNNEI. V was shortened by 9 bases and J by 0 bases, with 14 bases between the two germline ends. CDR3 size: 15 residues. The CDR3 nucleotides are TGTGCCAGGGGGGCGGGAGTGACGAACACCGGGGAGCTGTTTTTT. Translated: CARGAGVTNTGELFF.

This clonotype was counted at least ten times. The V gene is TRBV28, the J gene TRBJ1-2, with TRBD1 matching 9 bases. This CDR3 spans 13 amino acids. The germline gives CDR1 MDHEN, CDR2 SYDVKM. Trimming took 7 bases from V and 8 from J; bases not matched to a gene: 8. In DNA, the CDR3 is TGTGCCAGCACTATAGGGACAGGGAAGGGCTACACCTTC. It yields the protein CASTIGTGKGYTF.

This clonotype appeared many times. The J gene is TRBJ1-2, the V gene TRBV6-5; 8 positions match TRBD1. Germline V gives CDR1 MNHEY, CDR2 SVGAGI. V lost 2 bases to trimming and J lost 8 bases; unmatched junction nucleotides: 4. The CDR3 has 13 amino acids. The CDR3 nucleotides read TGTGCCAGCAGTTACGAGACAGGGGAAGGCTACACCTTC. It is translated as CASSYETGEGYTF.

The table lists this clonotype with many counts. The rearrangement uses TRBV4-3 and TRBJ1-2; D is unclear. The V gene's germline CDR1 is LGHNA and CDR2 YSLEER. CDR3 length: 14 amino acids. Trimming stripped 1 base from V and 8 bases from J, with 14 bases between. Written as DNA, the CDR3 is TGCGCCAGCAGCCAAGCGTCCGGGTCGCGGGGCTACACCTTC. Amino acid sequence: CASSQASGSRGYTF.

The chain recombines TRBV20-1 with TRBJ2-5, with D perhaps TRBD2 (6 bases). CDR1 and CDR2 (germline): DFQATT, SNEGSKA (reference sequence). The CDR3 totals 17 residues. V lost 7 bases, J lost 5 bases, and 29 bases lay in between. CDR3 loop: CSVGLPKGSGEGETQYF. The CDR3 bases are TGCAGTGTGGGACTTCCTAAAGGTTCGGGAGAGGGGGAGACCCAGTACTTC.

This clonotype was seen a handful of times. V and J are TRBV5-4 and TRBJ2-3; D ambiguous. The CDR3 runs to 12 residues. CDR1 is SGHNT and CDR2 is YYREEE in the germline V gene (reference sequence). Trimming pared 4 bases from V and 3 bases from J, leaving 6 bases between. DNA for the CDR3: TGTGCCAGCAGCGCCCGTACAGATACGCAGTATTTT. Its protein is CASSARTDTQYF.

In this sample, this clonotype turned up a few times. This rearrangement joins TRBV5-6 to TRBJ2-5, with 15 positions matching TRBD2. Germline V gene data show CDR1 as SGHDT and CDR2 as YYEEEE. The CDR3 totals 16 residues. Trimming took 4 bases from V and 5 from J; bases not matched to a gene: 6. In nucleotides, the CDR3 is TGTGCCAGCAGCCAAGGACTAGCGGGAGGGTATGAGACCCAGTACTTC. Its translation is CASSQGLAGGYETQYF.

This clonotype occurred many times. This chain uses TRBV7-9 with TRBJ1-6; possibly TRBD1 for D (6 bases). Trimming removed 8 bases at V and 6 bases at J, with 14 bases between. Germline lookup yields CDR1 SEHNR and CDR2 FQNEAQ (reference sequence). The CDR3 is 14 residues long. The chain's CDR3 is CASGLTGFNSPLHF. CDR3 nucleotide sequence: TGTGCCAGCGGATTGACAGGATTTAATTCACCCCTCCACTTT.

The chain has TRBV19 and TRBJ2-7, with D perhaps matching TRBD1 (5 bases). Trimming stripped 4 bases from V and 5 bases from J, with 15 bases between. The CDR3 is 14 amino acids. In germline, CDR1 is LNHDA, CDR2 SQIVND (reference sequence). The CDR3 is CASSKSGYDNEQYF. CDR3 DNA: TGTGCCAGTAGTAAGTCAGGGTACGATAACGAGCAGTACTTC. The full variable domain, its missing parts supplied by reference TRBV19 and TRBJ2-7, is DGGITQSPKYLFRKEGQNVTLSCEQNLNHDAMYWYRQDPGQGLRLIYYSQIVNDFQKGDIAEGYSVSREKKESFPLTVTSAQKNPTAFYLCASSKSGYDNEQYFGPGTRLTVT.

The rearrangement links TRBV15 to TRBJ2-7; 9 bases align to TRBD1. V was pared by 0 bases and J by 4 bases, with 10 bases of the junction left unmatched. The germline gives CDR1 LNHNV, CDR2 YYDKDF (reference sequence). The CDR3 length is 17 residues. The CDR3 sequence is CATSRDIGGQGWYEQYF. The CDR3 DNA reads as TGTGCCACCAGCAGAGATATCGGGGGACAGGGCTGGTACGAGCAGTACTTC.